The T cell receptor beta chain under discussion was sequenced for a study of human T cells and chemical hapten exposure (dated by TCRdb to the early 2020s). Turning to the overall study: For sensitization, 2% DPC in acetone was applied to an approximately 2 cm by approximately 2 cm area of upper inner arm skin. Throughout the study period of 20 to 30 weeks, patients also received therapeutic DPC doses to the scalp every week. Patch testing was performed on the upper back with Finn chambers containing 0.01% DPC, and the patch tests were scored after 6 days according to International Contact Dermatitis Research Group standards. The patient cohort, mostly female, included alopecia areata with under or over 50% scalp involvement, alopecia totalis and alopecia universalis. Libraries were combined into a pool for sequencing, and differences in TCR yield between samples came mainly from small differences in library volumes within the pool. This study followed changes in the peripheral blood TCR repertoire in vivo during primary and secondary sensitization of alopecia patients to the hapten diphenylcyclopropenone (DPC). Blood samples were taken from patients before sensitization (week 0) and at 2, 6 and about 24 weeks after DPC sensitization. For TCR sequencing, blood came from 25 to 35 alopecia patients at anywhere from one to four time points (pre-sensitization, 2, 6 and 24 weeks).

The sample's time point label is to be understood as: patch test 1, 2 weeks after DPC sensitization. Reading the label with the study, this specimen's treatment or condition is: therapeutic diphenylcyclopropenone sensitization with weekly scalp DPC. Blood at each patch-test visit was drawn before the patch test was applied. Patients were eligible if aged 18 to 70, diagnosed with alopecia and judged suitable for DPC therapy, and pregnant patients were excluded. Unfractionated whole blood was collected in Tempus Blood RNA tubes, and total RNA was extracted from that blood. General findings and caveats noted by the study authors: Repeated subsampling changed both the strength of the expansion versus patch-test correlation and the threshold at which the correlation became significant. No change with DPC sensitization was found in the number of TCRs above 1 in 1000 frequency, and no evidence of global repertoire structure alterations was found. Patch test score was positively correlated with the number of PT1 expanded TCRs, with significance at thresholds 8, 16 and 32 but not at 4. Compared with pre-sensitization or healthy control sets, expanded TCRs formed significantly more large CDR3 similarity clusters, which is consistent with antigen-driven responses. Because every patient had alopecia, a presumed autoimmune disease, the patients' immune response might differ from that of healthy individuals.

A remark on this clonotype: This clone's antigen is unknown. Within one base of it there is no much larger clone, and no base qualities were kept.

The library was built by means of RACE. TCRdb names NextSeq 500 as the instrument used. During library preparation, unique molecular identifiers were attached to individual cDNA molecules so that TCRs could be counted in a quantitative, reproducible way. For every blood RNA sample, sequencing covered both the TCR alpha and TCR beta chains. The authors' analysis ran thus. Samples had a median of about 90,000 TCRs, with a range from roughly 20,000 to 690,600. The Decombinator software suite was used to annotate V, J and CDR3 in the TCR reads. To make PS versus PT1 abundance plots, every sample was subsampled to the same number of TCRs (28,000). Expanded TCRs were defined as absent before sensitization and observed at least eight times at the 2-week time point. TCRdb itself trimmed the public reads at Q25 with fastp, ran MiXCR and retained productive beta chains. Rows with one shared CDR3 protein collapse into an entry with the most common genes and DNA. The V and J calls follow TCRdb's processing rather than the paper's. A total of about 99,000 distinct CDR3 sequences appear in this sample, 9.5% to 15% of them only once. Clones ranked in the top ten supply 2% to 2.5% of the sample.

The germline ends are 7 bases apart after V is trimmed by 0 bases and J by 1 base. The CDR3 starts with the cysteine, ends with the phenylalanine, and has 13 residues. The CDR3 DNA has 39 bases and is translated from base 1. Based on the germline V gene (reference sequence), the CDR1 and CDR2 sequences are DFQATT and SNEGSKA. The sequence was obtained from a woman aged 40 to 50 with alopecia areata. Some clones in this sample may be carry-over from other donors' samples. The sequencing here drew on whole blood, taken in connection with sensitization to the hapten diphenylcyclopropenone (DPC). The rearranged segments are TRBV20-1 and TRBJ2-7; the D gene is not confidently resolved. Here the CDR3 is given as CSARDIESYEQYF. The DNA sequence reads TGCAGTGCTAGAGATATCGAGTCCTACGAGCAGTACTTC.